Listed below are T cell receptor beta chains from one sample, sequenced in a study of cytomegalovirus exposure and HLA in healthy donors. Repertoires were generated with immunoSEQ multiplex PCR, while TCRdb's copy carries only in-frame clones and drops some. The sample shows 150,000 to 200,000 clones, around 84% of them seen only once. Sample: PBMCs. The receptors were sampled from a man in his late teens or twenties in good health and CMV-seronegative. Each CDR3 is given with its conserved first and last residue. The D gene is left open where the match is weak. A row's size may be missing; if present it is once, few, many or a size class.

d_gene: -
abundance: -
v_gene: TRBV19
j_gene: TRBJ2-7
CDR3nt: TGTGCCAGTAGTATAGGACAGGACTACGAGCAGTACTTC
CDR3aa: CASSIGQDYEQYF

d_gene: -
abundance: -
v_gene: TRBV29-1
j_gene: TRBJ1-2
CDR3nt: TGCAGCGTTGATCTCACGGGGTCGGGCTATGGCTACACCTTC
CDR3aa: CSVDLTGSGYGYTF

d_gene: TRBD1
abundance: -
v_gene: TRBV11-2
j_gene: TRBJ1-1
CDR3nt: TGTGCCAGCAGCTTAGGGACAGGGGTAGACACTGAAGCTTTCTTT
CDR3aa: CASSLGTGVDTEAFF

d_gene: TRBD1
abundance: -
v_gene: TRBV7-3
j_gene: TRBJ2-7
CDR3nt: TGTGCCAGCAGCCTACAGGGGGAAGGCGAGCAGTACTTC
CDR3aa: CASSLQGEGEQYF

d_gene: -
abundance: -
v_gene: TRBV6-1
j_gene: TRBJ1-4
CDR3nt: TGTGCCAGCAGTGCGGACAGCCAGGAACTGTTTTTT
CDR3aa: CASSADSQELFF

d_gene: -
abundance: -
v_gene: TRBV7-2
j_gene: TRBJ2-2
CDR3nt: TGTGCCAGCAGCCGGTGGACGGGATCGAACACCGGGGAGCTGTTTTTT
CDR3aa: CASSRWTGSNTGELFF

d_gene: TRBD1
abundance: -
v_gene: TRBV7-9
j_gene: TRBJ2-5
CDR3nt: TGTGCCAGCAGCCCCAGGGGGCTAGGAGGCGAGACCCAGTACTTC
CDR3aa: CASSPRGLGGETQYF

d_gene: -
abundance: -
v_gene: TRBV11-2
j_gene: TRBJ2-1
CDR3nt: TGTGCCAGCAGCCTCTCTTGGAGCGAGGGGGATGAGCAGTTCTTC
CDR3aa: CASSLSWSEGDEQFF

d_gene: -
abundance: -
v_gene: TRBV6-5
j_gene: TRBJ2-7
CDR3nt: TGTGCCAGCAGTTCAAACTCCTACGAGCAGTACTTC
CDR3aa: CASSSNSYEQYF

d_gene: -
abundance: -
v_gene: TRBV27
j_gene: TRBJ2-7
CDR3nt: TGTGCCAGCAGTTTATTTCGGGACACGGCGTCCTACGAGCAGTACTTC
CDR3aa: CASSLFRDTASYEQYF

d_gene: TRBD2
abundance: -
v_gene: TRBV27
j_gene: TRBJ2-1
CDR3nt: TGTGCCAGCAGTTCAGGGACTAGCGGGAGGTTAGAGCAGTTCTTC
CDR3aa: CASSSGTSGRLEQFF

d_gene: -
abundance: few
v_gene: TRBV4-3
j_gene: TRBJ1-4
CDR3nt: TGCGCCAGCAGCCAAGAAGCGTCGATAGGAGAAAAACTGTTTTTT
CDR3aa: CASSQEASIGEKLFF

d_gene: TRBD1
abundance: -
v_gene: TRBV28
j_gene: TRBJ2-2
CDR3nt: TGTGCCAGTCAAGGGGGCTCCGGGGAGCTGTTTTTT
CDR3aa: CASQGGSGELFF

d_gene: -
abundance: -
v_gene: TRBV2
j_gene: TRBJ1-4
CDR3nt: TGTGCCAGCAGTGACAGGTCTAATGAAAAACTGTTTTTT
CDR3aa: CASSDRSNEKLFF

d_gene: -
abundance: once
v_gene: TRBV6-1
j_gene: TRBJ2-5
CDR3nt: TGTGCCAGCAGTCCACAGGGTAGTGGGACCCAGTACTTC
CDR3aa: CASSPQGSGTQYF

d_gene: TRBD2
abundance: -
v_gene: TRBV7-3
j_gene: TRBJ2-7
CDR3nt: TGTGCCAGCAGCGACGGACTAGCGGGAGTCTACGAGCAGTACTTC
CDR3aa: CASSDGLAGVYEQYF

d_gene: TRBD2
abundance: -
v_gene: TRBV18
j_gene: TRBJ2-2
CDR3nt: TGTGCCAGCTCGCCGGGAGGCAACACCGGGGAGCTGTTTTTT
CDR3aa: CASSPGGNTGELFF

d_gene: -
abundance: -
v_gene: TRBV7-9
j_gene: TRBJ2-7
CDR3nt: TGTGCCAGCAGCTCCAGGGGCTCCTACGAGCAGTACTTC
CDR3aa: CASSSRGSYEQYF

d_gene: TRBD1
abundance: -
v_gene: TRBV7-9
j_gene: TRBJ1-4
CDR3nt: TGTGCCAGCAGCCCTCCCCAGGGGGCGAATGAAAAACTGTTTTTT
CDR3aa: CASSPPQGANEKLFF

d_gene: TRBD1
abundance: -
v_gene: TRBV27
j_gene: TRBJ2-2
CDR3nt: TGTGCCAGCACCGAGACAGGGTTGGGCACCGGGGAGCTGTTTTTT
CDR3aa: CASTETGLGTGELFF

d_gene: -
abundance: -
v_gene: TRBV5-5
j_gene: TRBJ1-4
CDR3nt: TGTGCCAGCAGCATTGGGGGGAAAGTCACTAATGAAAAACTGTTTTTT
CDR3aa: CASSIGGKVTNEKLFF

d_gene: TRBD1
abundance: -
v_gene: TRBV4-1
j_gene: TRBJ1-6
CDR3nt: TGCGCCAGCAGCCACCCGCAGGGGGCGCTTTTGACACCCCTCCACTTT
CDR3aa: CASSHPQGALLTPLHF

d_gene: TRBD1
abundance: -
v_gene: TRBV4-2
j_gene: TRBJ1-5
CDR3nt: TGTGCCAGCAGCCAAGCCGGGACAGGGAATCAGCCCCAGCATTTT
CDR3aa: CASSQAGTGNQPQHF

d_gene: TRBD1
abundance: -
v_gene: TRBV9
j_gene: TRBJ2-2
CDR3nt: TGTGCCAGCAGCCCCTGGACAGGGAACCCGAACACCGGGGAGCTGTTTTTT
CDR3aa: CASSPWTGNPNTGELFF

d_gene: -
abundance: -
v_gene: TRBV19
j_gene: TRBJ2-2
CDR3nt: TGTGCCAGTAGCATTGCCGGGGCCGGGGAGCTGTTTTTT
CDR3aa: CASSIAGAGELFF

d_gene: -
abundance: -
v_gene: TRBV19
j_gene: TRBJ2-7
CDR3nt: TGTGCCAGTAGTATAATAGGGAGCGCGGGCGAGCAGTACTTC
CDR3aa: CASSIIGSAGEQYF

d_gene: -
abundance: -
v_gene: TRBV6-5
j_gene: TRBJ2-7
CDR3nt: TGTGCCAGCAGACAGGGCTTCTACGAGCAGTACTTC
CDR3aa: CASRQGFYEQYF